This T cell receptor (beta chain) emerged from a study of CD8+CD57+ T cells in acquired aplastic anemia. Study in general: Sorted CD4+ and CD8+ cells yielded DNA averaging around 3 ug. Healthy donors gave approximately 10 million reads on average for CD4+ cells. General study points: In CD8+ cells, Simpson's diversity showed no significant difference between patients and controls. Found in both controls and patients were around 30 CD8+ CDR3 sequences.

A note on this clonotype: The antigen remains undetermined.

Genomic DNA templated the TCR beta VDJ and CDR3 profiling. TCRdb fed the reads into MiXCR, producing one record per CDR3 protein. The data show under 200,000 distinct CDR3 sequences, about 64% seen once. V was pared by 0 bases and J by 3 bases, with 5 bases of the junction left unmatched. This CDR3 spans 15 amino acids. CDR1 and CDR2 (germline): SGHRS, YFSETQ. The rearrangement uses TRBV5-1 and TRBJ2-5; 7 bases map to TRBD1. The sequence derives from a human donor in good health. Sequences were obtained from sorted CD4+, CD8+, or CD8+CD57+ T cells (not recorded which) from PBMCs. CDR3 region: CASSLGGQGEETQYF. CDR3 in DNA: TGCGCCAGCAGCTTGGGGGGGCAGGGGGAAGAGACCCAGTACTTC.